The 6 T cell receptor beta chains presented below share a single source sample, sequenced in a study of CD8 T cells in Susac syndrome. Reverse transcription used 0.5 to 1 ug RNA and random hexamers. One entry per CDR3 protein, called by TCRdb with MiXCR from the immunoSEQ multiplex PCR reads. Among under 150,000 distinct CDR3 sequences listed, nearly 95% were seen once. The sample consisted of CD8+ T cells from PBMCs. Source of these receptors: a human donor in good health.

The gene calls are TRBV24-1 and TRBJ2-7; possible D gene TRBD1, 6 bases. V was cut by 7 bases and J by 0 bases, with 9 bases left in between. The CDR3 is 13 amino acids. Germline values: CDR1 KGHDR, CDR2 SFDVKD. CDR3 sequence reads: CATRGDNSYEQYF. CDR3 DNA: TGTGCCACCAGAGGGGACAACTCCTACGAGCAGTACTTC.

The gene calls are TRBV29-1 and TRBJ2-1; 9 bases fit TRBD2. CDR1 is SQVTM and CDR2 is ANQGSEA in the germline V gene. V dropped 3 bases and J dropped 6; count of bases not matched to a gene: 9. This CDR3 has 15 amino acids. The CDR3 DNA reads TGCAGCGTTGAGGTCGCTAGCGGGGAGGTCAATGAGCAGTTCTTC. This translates into CSVEVASGEVNEQFF.

The chain couples TRBV13 to TRBJ2-4; D possibly uses TRBD1 or TRBD2 (5 bases each). This CDR3 has 16 residues. Trimming stripped 5 bases from V and 3 bases from J, with 17 bases between. Germline CDR1 and CDR2: PRHDT and FYEKMQ (reference sequence). CDR3 sequence reads: CASSRVDRDGKNIQYF. In DNA, the CDR3 is TGTGCCAGCAGCAGGGTCGACCGGGACGGCAAAAACATTCAGTACTTC.

This clonotype was recorded only once. This sequence joins TRBV7-9 and TRBJ2-7; possible D gene TRBD2, 5 bases. The V gene's germline CDR1 is SEHNR and CDR2 FQNEAQ (reference sequence). Trimming left V 3 bases short and J 1 base short, with 13 bases between. CDR3 length: 15 amino acids. The CDR3 sequence is CASSFGGGVSYEQYF. The CDR3 DNA is TGTGCCAGCAGCTTTGGAGGCGGTGTGTCCTACGAGCAGTACTTC.

The chain couples TRBV19 to TRBJ1-5; D unclear. Looked up from germline, CDR1 is LNHDA and CDR2 is SQIVND (reference sequence). The CDR3 sequence is 15 residues long. V was trimmed by 2 bases and J by 4 bases, leaving 12 bases between them. The CDR3: CASSIMTLGNQPQHF. The CDR3 coding sequence is TGTGCCAGTAGTATAATGACCCTGGGAAATCAGCCCCAGCATTTT.

The chain joins TRBV5-1 to TRBJ2-5, with 8 bases matching TRBD1. Germline trimming cut 5 bases from V and 1 base from J; bases unmatched to any gene: 7. Germline V gene data show CDR1 as SGHRS and CDR2 as YFSETQ. This CDR3 contains 15 residues. The CDR3 protein is CASSQIDRGQETQYF. The DNA for the CDR3 is TGCGCCAGCAGTCAAATCGACAGGGGCCAAGAGACCCAGTACTTC.